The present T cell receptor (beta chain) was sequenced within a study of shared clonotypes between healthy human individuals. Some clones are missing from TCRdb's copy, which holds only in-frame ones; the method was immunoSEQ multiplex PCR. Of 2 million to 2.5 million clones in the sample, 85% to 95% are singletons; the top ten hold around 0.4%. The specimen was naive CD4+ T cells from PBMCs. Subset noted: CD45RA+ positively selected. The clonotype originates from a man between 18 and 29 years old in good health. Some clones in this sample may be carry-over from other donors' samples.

CDR3 sequence reads: CASRTSGSHEQFF. The CDR3 nucleotides are TGTGCCAGTAGGACTAGCGGGAGCCATGAGCAGTTCTTC. V gene TRBV28 combines with J gene TRBJ2-1; 13 bases match TRBD2. The CDR3 extends over 13 amino acids. The junction had 4 bases not matched to a gene; V was cut back by 9 bases and J by 8 bases. Per the germline V gene, CDR1 is MDHEN and CDR2 is SYDVKM.